This is a list of T cell receptor beta chains from one sample in a study of identical twins. Each CDR3 protein is one row after TCRdb ran MiXCR on the 5' RACE reads. The table records hundreds of thousands of distinct CDR3 sequences, over 5% of them present only once. Input material: naive T cells sorted from blood. These receptors were collected from a man younger than 35 in good health. CDR3s include the opening cysteine and the closing phenylalanine or tryptophan. D genes are given only for firm matches. Clone size, where shown, is once, few, many, or a class for clones that have expanded.

abundance: many
d_gene: TRBD2
v_gene: TRBV5-1
CDR3aa: CASSLRLAGVSVF

abundance: many
d_gene: TRBD2
v_gene: TRBV7-7
CDR3aa: CASSLAASGSLLAAYNEQFF

abundance: few
d_gene: TRBD2
v_gene: TRBV19
CDR3aa: CASNRGGPDTQYF

abundance: many
d_gene: NA
v_gene: TRBV5-1
CDR3aa: CASSLDLGGYTF

abundance: NA
d_gene: NA
v_gene: TRBV29-1
CDR3aa: CSVELGRYNEQFF

abundance: many
d_gene: TRBD2
v_gene: TRBV29-1
CDR3aa: CSVVKREKTGELFF

abundance: many
d_gene: NA
v_gene: TRBV29-1
CDR3aa: CSVEDPQGYGYGYTF

abundance: few
d_gene: TRBD1
v_gene: TRBV15
CDR3aa: CATSNEPWTGEGPGELFF

abundance: many
d_gene: NA
v_gene: TRBV5-1
CDR3aa: CASSPGPPADNEQFF

abundance: NA
d_gene: NA
v_gene: TRBV6-5
CDR3aa: CASCSGSTPNIQYF

abundance: many
d_gene: NA
v_gene: TRBV15
CDR3aa: CATSREGTRQETQYF

abundance: many
d_gene: NA
v_gene: TRBV29-1
CDR3aa: CSVGTGTGTKNIQYF

abundance: many
d_gene: TRBD1
v_gene: TRBV10-3
CDR3aa: CAISDQGAAKNIQYF

abundance: many
d_gene: TRBD2
v_gene: TRBV4-2
CDR3aa: CASSQDFGTRDQRQFF

abundance: many
d_gene: NA
v_gene: TRBV7-9
CDR3aa: CASSRQVNTEAFF

abundance: many
d_gene: TRBD2
v_gene: TRBV20-1
CDR3aa: CSATGRAGSYEQYF

abundance: many
d_gene: NA
v_gene: TRBV7-2
CDR3aa: CASSQGLEGYNEQFF

abundance: many
d_gene: NA
v_gene: TRBV10-3
CDR3aa: CAISEYQLNTEAFF

abundance: many
d_gene: NA
v_gene: TRBV3-1
CDR3aa: CASSQASAYNEQFF

abundance: NA
d_gene: NA
v_gene: TRBV6-5
CDR3aa: CASSFYRGERAEQYF

abundance: few
d_gene: TRBD1
v_gene: TRBV30
CDR3aa: CAWSTGQGPETQYF

abundance: few
d_gene: TRBD2
v_gene: TRBV7-9
CDR3aa: CASSDSSGVNTGELFF

abundance: many
d_gene: NA
v_gene: TRBV29-1
CDR3aa: CSVGGGGAGNTIYF

abundance: NA
d_gene: NA
v_gene: TRBV2
CDR3aa: CASSEAALEGYNEQFF

abundance: few
d_gene: NA
v_gene: TRBV12-3/TRBV12-4
CDR3aa: CASRRERDTGELFF

abundance: few
d_gene: TRBD2
v_gene: TRBV9
CDR3aa: CASSVGRTRPHNEQFF

abundance: NA
d_gene: TRBD2
v_gene: TRBV3-1
CDR3aa: CASSQPTSGRGADTQYF

abundance: many
d_gene: TRBD1
v_gene: TRBV12-3/TRBV12-4
CDR3aa: CASSLGVGQGGEKLFF

abundance: many
d_gene: NA
v_gene: TRBV2
CDR3aa: CASSGDVQETQYF

abundance: NA
d_gene: TRBD1
v_gene: TRBV20-1
CDR3aa: CSAKTYRDRPNEQFF

abundance: few
d_gene: TRBD1
v_gene: TRBV2
CDR3aa: CASSVQTGSTDTQYF

abundance: many
d_gene: NA
v_gene: TRBV20-1
CDR3aa: CSARAETNTGELFF

abundance: many
d_gene: TRBD1
v_gene: TRBV6-6
CDR3aa: CASRQGVYNEQFF

abundance: many
d_gene: TRBD2
v_gene: TRBV20-1
CDR3aa: CSARSSGRSDTQYF

abundance: NA
d_gene: TRBD2
v_gene: TRBV3-1
CDR3aa: CASSQDLIAGGRETQYF

abundance: NA
d_gene: NA
v_gene: TRBV21-1
CDR3aa: CASSRWGGNNEQFF

abundance: many
d_gene: NA
v_gene: TRBV24-1
CDR3aa: CATGAGAAGPQHF

abundance: NA
d_gene: NA
v_gene: TRBV4-3
CDR3aa: CASSQVVFYEQYF

abundance: many
d_gene: TRBD1
v_gene: TRBV28
CDR3aa: CASIRTGGENEQFF

abundance: few
d_gene: TRBD2
v_gene: TRBV7-6
CDR3aa: CASSLVGTSGSEQFF

abundance: many
d_gene: NA
v_gene: TRBV9
CDR3aa: CASSVRVFGSPLHF

abundance: few
d_gene: TRBD1
v_gene: TRBV12-3/TRBV12-4
CDR3aa: CASSGSGQGKGYTF

abundance: few
d_gene: TRBD1
v_gene: TRBV5-1
CDR3aa: CASSLFDRANEQFF

abundance: NA
d_gene: TRBD2
v_gene: TRBV20-1
CDR3aa: CSARDAQRGKETQYF

abundance: many
d_gene: NA
v_gene: TRBV20-1
CDR3aa: CSAPTGANPYNEQFF

abundance: few
d_gene: TRBD1
v_gene: TRBV2
CDR3aa: CASSGHTSILDRAGGRIQPQHF

abundance: NA
d_gene: NA
v_gene: TRBV6-2/TRBV6-3
CDR3aa: CASTGADPIGGYEQYF

abundance: NA
d_gene: NA
v_gene: TRBV16
CDR3aa: CASSHQGMNTEAFF